This T cell receptor (beta chain) originates from a study of blood T cell repertoires in COVID-19. Method: immunoSEQ multiplex PCR; TCRdb's copy keeps in-frame clones and lacks some. The sample carries 410,000 or so clones, over 75% recorded once. Seattle's enrolled individuals joined amid active infection and were then monitored longitudinally. The receptor's source is a woman between 40 and 55 years old with COVID-19, enrolled during active disease. Material for sequencing was peripheral blood.

In nucleotides, the CDR3 is TGTGCCAGCAGTTTATTCGTAGGGGTTGGCACTGAAGCTTTCTTT. Amino acids: CASSLFVGVGTEAFF. The chain joins TRBV27 to TRBJ1-1, with D tentatively TRBD1 (5 bases). The germline gives CDR1 MNHEY, CDR2 SMNVEV (reference sequence). The CDR3 loop spans 15 amino acids. The germline V and J ends were trimmed by 1 base and 4 bases, with 13 bases remaining between them.